The T cell receptor (beta chain) described here comes from a study of T cells in Graves' hyperthyroidism and ophthalmopathy (dated by TCRdb to 2018 to 2020). A note on the overall study: Peripheral blood was sampled at the time of initial diagnosis, prior to any treatment. The roughly 90 discovery patients were divided at random into training and test sets in a 7:3 ratio. In six Graves' hyperthyroidism patients, the study also compared T-cell repertoires from thyroid tissue with T-cell repertoires from blood. An independent validation cohort of 18 to 20 hyperthyroidism patients and approximately 17 patients who later progressed to ophthalmopathy tested prospective prediction of ophthalmopathy. To identify TCR V-J signatures that set the groups apart, the researchers used a discovery cohort of about a hundred patients, made up of 43 with Graves' ophthalmopathy and some 58 with stable Graves' hyperthyroidism. Following sampling, methimazole starting at 30 mg daily was given to hyperthyroidism patients, and high-dose intravenous methylprednisolone was given to ophthalmopathy patients. The paper describes TCR Vbeta CDR3 sequencing of 140 or so peripheral blood samples, made up of 43 ophthalmopathy patients, 70 to 75 hyperthyroidism patients and 17 progressor patients. On the study overall, not on this receptor specifically: In validation, the model predicted progression to ophthalmopathy a median of 6.5 months before onset, with about 67% sensitivity and roughly 72% specificity. A 13 V-J signature model separated ophthalmopathy from stable hyperthyroidism, with approximately 86% sensitivity and 81.08% specificity in cross-validation and 80%/75% in testing. Most expanded thyroid clonotypes (frequency above 0.001) were also detected in blood, a finding suggesting that blood repertoires may reflect thyroid immune responses. Sample size was not statistically predetermined, and blinding of investigators to group allocation was not performed.

This clonotype was seen at least ten times. Its antigen is not yet known. Qualities for individual bases were not recorded, and no much larger clone is one base off. The TCR beta CDR3 regions were amplified from RNA transcripts. The first round of RT-PCR for the TCR CDR3 was performed with the HTBI primer set and the Qiagen OneStep RT-PCR kit. Libraries were constructed in a second round of multiplex PCR, after which size selection and purification were performed. Libraries were sequenced paired-end with 100 bp reads on an Illumina HiSeq2000. For the original study's pipeline: SOAPnuke was used to process the raw data, removing reads that contained adapters or uncalled bases, had a mean Phred below 15, or lacked an exact match to the constant primer or identifier. COPE v1.2.5 was used to merge the high-quality paired reads, and each unique nucleotide sequence was defined as a clonotype. Clonotypes were aligned to IMGT TRBV, TRBD and TRBJ reference segments using MiTCR v1.1. Analysis was restricted to V-J combinations with a frequency above 0.0001, which covered roughly 99% of repertoires. The TCS score was defined as F50 (clonal expansion) divided by E x V (chaos), with BLOSUM62-based TCRdist calculated between CDR3 peptides within each V-J. Welch's t-statistics and random forest reduced 450 to 600 V-J features to about 12, which were used in a naive Bayes classifier (R e1071). Using fastp at Q25 and MiXCR, TCRdb reprocessed the public reads and kept productive beta chains. For every CDR3 protein sequence, its rows merge into one entry that carries the most common genes and DNA. These V and J calls derive from TCRdb rather than the authors' analysis. This sample gives around 190,000 distinct CDR3 sequences in total; about a sixth of them show up just once. The top ten hold about half of the sample.

Graves' hyperthyroidism was defined as stable when no progression to ophthalmopathy occurred over 18 months of follow-up. The hyperthyroidism patients were between 18 and 65 years old and newly diagnosed, with a disease duration of less than 2 months. The study excluded patients with uncontrolled infections, other autoimmune diseases, pregnancy or lactation. Diagnoses were based on clinical symptoms, serum thyroxine and TRAb, thyroid ultrasound and orbital computed tomography. Ficoll-Paque density gradient centrifugation was used to isolate PBMCs from about 10 ml of fresh peripheral blood. Total RNA was extracted with Trizol reagent, and quality was checked on an Agilent 2100 Bioanalyzer. Cut back by 2 bases and 0 bases, the V and J ends lie 11 bases apart. The germline V gene gives CDR1 as SGHTA and CDR2 as FQGNSA. From cysteine to phenylalanine, the CDR3 is 15 amino acids long. Only the CDR3 DNA stays, 45 bases, in frame from base 1.

The source is a woman aged 50 to 60 with Graves' hyperthyroidism. The sequence joins TRBV7-2 to TRBJ2-7; possibly the D gene is TRBD1, per 5 matching bases. Sequencing was carried out using blood. This receptor has the CDR3 CASSLLRTSSYEQYF. The nucleotide sequence reads TGTGCCAGCAGCTTACTGCGGACAAGCTCCTACGAGCAGTACTTC.